This TCR beta chain was observed in a study of blood T cell repertoires in COVID-19. Study at large: There were acute and convalescent COVID-19 samples, and they came from the United States, Italy and Spain. Sources were T cells, B-cell-depleted T cells, or PBMCs; the material itself was cDNA or gDNA.

Only in-frame clones appear in the TCRdb table, and some are missing; sequencing was by immunoSEQ multiplex PCR. The sample has tens of thousands of clones, 80% to 90% seen once. J was trimmed by 6 bases and V by 6 bases; bases with no gene match: 2. This CDR3 is built from 13 residues. Germline V CDR1 and CDR2: MNHEY, SMNVEV (reference sequence). In its sample, this clone was seen once. The source material was peripheral blood. The chain joins TRBV27 to TRBJ2-1, with TRBD1 matching 10 bases. This sequence was found in a woman of 80 years or more with COVID-19, enrolled during active disease. Written as DNA, the CDR3 is TGTGCCAGCAGGGGGGACAGGGGCAATGAGCAGTTCTTC. Protein sequence: CASRGDRGNEQFF.